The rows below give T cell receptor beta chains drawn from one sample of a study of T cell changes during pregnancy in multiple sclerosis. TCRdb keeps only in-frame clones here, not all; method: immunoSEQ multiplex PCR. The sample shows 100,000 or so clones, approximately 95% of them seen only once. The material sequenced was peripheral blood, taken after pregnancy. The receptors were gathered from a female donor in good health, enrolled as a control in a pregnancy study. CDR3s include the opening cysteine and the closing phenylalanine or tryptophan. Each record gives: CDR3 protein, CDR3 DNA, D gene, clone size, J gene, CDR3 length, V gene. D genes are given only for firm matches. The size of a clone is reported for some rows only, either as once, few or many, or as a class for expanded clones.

CDR3: CASSLMAGTDTQYF
DNA: TGTGCCAGCAGTTTAATGGCTGGCACAGATACGCAGTATTTT
D: NA
size: once
J: TRBJ2-3
length: 14
V: TRBV27

CDR3: CASSPGTGDTGELFF
DNA: TGTGCCAGCAGTCCCGGGACAGGGGACACCGGGGAGCTGTTTTTT
D: TRBD1
size: NA
J: TRBJ2-2
length: 15
V: TRBV6-1

CDR3: CASSPDSRGNNEQFF
DNA: TGTGCCAGCAGTCCCGACTCGCGGGGGAACAATGAGCAGTTCTTC
D: TRBD2
size: NA
J: TRBJ2-1
length: 15
V: TRBV28

CDR3: CAISETRSSGRATGELFF
DNA: TGTGCCATCAGTGAGACGCGTAGTAGCGGGAGGGCCACCGGGGAGCTGTTTTTT
D: TRBD2
size: once
J: TRBJ2-2
length: 18
V: TRBV10-3

CDR3: CASSRPGTGNYNEQFF
DNA: TGTGCCAGCAGTCGTCCCGGGACAGGGAACTACAATGAGCAGTTCTTC
D: TRBD1
size: NA
J: TRBJ2-1
length: 16
V: TRBV2

CDR3: CASSFRGDEQYF
DNA: TGTGCCAGCAGCTTCAGGGGCGACGAGCAGTACTTC
D: NA
size: NA
J: TRBJ2-7
length: 12
V: TRBV11-2

CDR3: CASSLEPGANYGYTF
DNA: TGCGCCAGCAGCTTGGAGCCGGGGGCTAACTATGGCTACACCTTC
D: NA
size: NA
J: TRBJ1-2
length: 15
V: TRBV5-1

CDR3: CASSKALVRYGYTF
DNA: TGTGCCAGCAGCAAAGCTCTGGTGAGGTATGGCTACACCTTC
D: NA
size: NA
J: TRBJ1-2
length: 14
V: TRBV21-1

CDR3: CASSLAPRSTDTQYF
DNA: TGTGCCAGCAGCTTAGCACCCCGGAGCACAGATACGCAGTATTTT
D: NA
size: NA
J: TRBJ2-3
length: 15
V: TRBV7-9

CDR3: CASSPPARSNEQFF
DNA: TGTGCCAGCTCACCACCGGCGAGGAGCAATGAGCAGTTCTTC
D: NA
size: NA
J: TRBJ2-1
length: 14
V: TRBV18

CDR3: CASSSRGGPSGANVLTF
DNA: TGTGCCAGCTCATCGCGGGGGGGGCCCTCTGGGGCCAACGTCCTGACTTTC
D: TRBD2
size: NA
J: TRBJ2-6
length: 17
V: TRBV18

CDR3: CSVDPGFTDTQYF
DNA: TGCAGCGTTGATCCGGGATTCACAGATACGCAGTATTTT
D: NA
size: NA
J: TRBJ2-3
length: 13
V: TRBV29-1

CDR3: CASSLDPSEGQFF
DNA: TGCGCCAGCAGCCTTGATCCTAGCGAGGGGCAGTTCTTC
D: NA
size: NA
J: TRBJ2-1
length: 13
V: TRBV5-1

CDR3: CASSKWASGNTDTQYF
DNA: TGTGCCAGTAGTAAGTGGGCTAGCGGGAACACAGATACGCAGTATTTT
D: TRBD2
size: NA
J: TRBJ2-3
length: 16
V: TRBV19

CDR3: CAWSRKQGVNTEAFF
DNA: TGTGCCTGGAGTCGTAAACAGGGCGTGAACACTGAAGCTTTCTTT
D: NA
size: NA
J: TRBJ1-1
length: 15
V: TRBV30

CDR3: CASSLGDGYEQYF
DNA: TGCGCCAGCAGCTTGGGAGATGGCTACGAGCAGTACTTC
D: NA
size: NA
J: TRBJ2-7
length: 13
V: TRBV5-1

CDR3: CASSLDVQMNTGELFF
DNA: TGCGCCAGCAGCTTGGATGTCCAGATGAACACCGGGGAGCTGTTTTTT
D: NA
size: NA
J: TRBJ2-2
length: 16
V: TRBV5-1

CDR3: CASSQKSDTQYF
DNA: TGTGCCAGCAGCCAGAAATCAGATACGCAGTATTTT
D: NA
size: NA
J: TRBJ2-3
length: 12
V: TRBV5-4

CDR3: CASRPGGGGELFF
DNA: TGTGCCAGCAGACCAGGGGGCGGCGGGGAGCTGTTTTTT
D: TRBD1
size: NA
J: TRBJ2-2
length: 13
V: TRBV2

CDR3: CASSEVGGTLSYGYTF
DNA: TGTGCCAGCAGTGAAGTGGGAGGGACCCTAAGCTATGGCTACACCTTC
D: NA
size: NA
J: TRBJ1-2
length: 16
V: TRBV6-1

CDR3: CASSVEGADTQYF
DNA: TGTGCCAGCAGCGTAGAAGGGGCAGATACGCAGTATTTT
D: NA
size: NA
J: TRBJ2-3
length: 13
V: TRBV9

CDR3: CSVDGQGLDEQYF
DNA: TGCAGCGTTGATGGGCAGGGGTTAGACGAGCAGTACTTC
D: NA
size: NA
J: TRBJ2-7
length: 13
V: TRBV29-1

CDR3: CASRHRSMNTEAFF
DNA: TGTGCCAGCCGACACAGGAGCATGAACACTGAAGCTTTCTTT
D: NA
size: NA
J: TRBJ1-1
length: 14
V: TRBV6-6

CDR3: CASSQQSNTGELFF
DNA: TGTGCCAGTAGTCAACAGTCGAACACCGGGGAGCTGTTTTTT
D: NA
size: NA
J: TRBJ2-2
length: 14
V: TRBV19

CDR3: CASSLFGAQETQYF
DNA: TGCGCCAGCAGCTTGTTTGGAGCCCAAGAGACCCAGTACTTC
D: NA
size: NA
J: TRBJ2-5
length: 14
V: TRBV5-1

CDR3: CASSAAGVSEQYF
DNA: TGTGCCAGCAGTGCAGCGGGAGTGAGCGAGCAGTACTTC
D: TRBD2
size: NA
J: TRBJ2-7
length: 13
V: TRBV2

CDR3: CASSLSGANQPQHF
DNA: TGTGCCAGCAGTTTATCGGGGGCCAATCAGCCCCAGCATTTT
D: NA
size: NA
J: TRBJ1-5
length: 14
V: TRBV27

CDR3: CASSLNSGSTDTQYF
DNA: TGCGCCAGCAGCTTAAACAGCGGGAGTACAGATACGCAGTATTTT
D: TRBD2
size: NA
J: TRBJ2-3
length: 15
V: TRBV4-1

CDR3: CAWSKKGLAGDTQYF
DNA: TGTGCCTGGAGTAAAAAGGGACTAGCGGGAGATACGCAGTATTTT
D: TRBD2
size: once
J: TRBJ2-3
length: 15
V: TRBV30

CDR3: CASRGGPSGANVLTF
DNA: TGTGCCAGCAGGGGAGGCCCCTCTGGGGCCAACGTCCTGACTTTC
D: NA
size: NA
J: TRBJ2-6
length: 15
V: TRBV27

CDR3: CASSRNLAGVPYEQYF
DNA: TGTGCCAGCAGCCGCAATCTAGCGGGAGTCCCCTACGAGCAGTACTTC
D: TRBD2
size: NA
J: TRBJ2-7
length: 16
V: TRBV11-2

CDR3: CASSRTVRNTIYF
DNA: TGTGCCAGCAGCCGGACAGTGAGAAACACCATATATTTT
D: NA
size: NA
J: TRBJ1-3
length: 13
V: TRBV11-2

CDR3: CASSIGTGATYEQYF
DNA: TGTGCCAGCAGCATCGGGACAGGGGCCACCTACGAGCAGTACTTC
D: TRBD1
size: NA
J: TRBJ2-7
length: 15
V: TRBV9

CDR3: CASSIQSTDTQYF
DNA: TGTGCCAGCAGCATACAAAGCACAGATACGCAGTATTTT
D: NA
size: few
J: TRBJ2-3
length: 13
V: TRBV6-5

CDR3: CASSQGVGRGREEAFF
DNA: TGCGCCAGCAGCCAAGGGGTGGGCAGGGGACGAGAGGAAGCTTTCTTT
D: NA
size: NA
J: TRBJ1-1
length: 16
V: TRBV4-1

CDR3: CASPSADTQYF
DNA: TGCGCCAGCCCGTCGGCAGATACGCAGTATTTT
D: NA
size: NA
J: TRBJ2-3
length: 11
V: TRBV5-1

CDR3: CASSLGQGSYEQYF
DNA: TGCGCCAGCAGCTTGGGTCAGGGCAGCTACGAGCAGTACTTC
D: NA
size: NA
J: TRBJ2-7
length: 14
V: TRBV5-1

CDR3: CASSSRLAGGNEQYF
DNA: TGTGCCAGCAGCTCAAGACTAGCGGGAGGGAACGAGCAGTACTTC
D: TRBD2
size: once
J: TRBJ2-7
length: 15
V: TRBV11-1

CDR3: CASSRKFSHHSGRAGTDTQYF
DNA: TGCGCCAGCAGCCGCAAATTTTCCCACCATAGCGGGAGGGCCGGCACAGATACGCAGTATTTT
D: TRBD2
size: NA
J: TRBJ2-3
length: 21
V: TRBV4-1

CDR3: CASSFSGQGEQYF
DNA: TGTGCCAGCAGTTTTTCCGGACAGGGCGAGCAGTACTTC
D: TRBD1
size: NA
J: TRBJ2-7
length: 13
V: TRBV27

CDR3: CASSDIGLGGETQYF
DNA: TGTGCCAGCAGTGATATCGGGCTGGGGGGGGAGACCCAGTACTTC
D: TRBD2
size: NA
J: TRBJ2-5
length: 15
V: TRBV6-1

CDR3: CASSPPEGLGTEAFF
DNA: TGTGCCAGCAGCCCGCCTGAGGGTCTGGGCACTGAAGCTTTCTTT
D: NA
size: NA
J: TRBJ1-1
length: 15
V: TRBV5-6

CDR3: CASSEIVAKETQYF
DNA: TGTGCCAGCAGTGAAATCGTAGCGAAGGAGACCCAGTACTTC
D: NA
size: NA
J: TRBJ2-5
length: 14
V: TRBV25-1

CDR3: CASSRERQVDGYGYTF
DNA: TGCGCCAGCAGCCGGGAGAGACAGGTTGACGGCTATGGCTACACCTTC
D: NA
size: NA
J: TRBJ1-2
length: 16
V: TRBV4-1

CDR3: CASRSRGEAFF
DNA: TGTGCCAGCAGGTCCCGGGGTGAAGCTTTCTTT
D: NA
size: NA
J: TRBJ1-1
length: 11
V: TRBV27

CDR3: CASSAIPNYGYTF
DNA: TGTGCCAGCAGCGCGATCCCCAACTATGGCTACACCTTC
D: NA
size: NA
J: TRBJ1-2
length: 13
V: TRBV2

CDR3: CASRPGLAGGLESSDTQYF
DNA: TGTGCCAGTAGGCCGGGACTAGCGGGAGGGCTTGAATCTTCAGATACGCAGTATTTT
D: TRBD2
size: NA
J: TRBJ2-3
length: 19
V: TRBV9

CDR3: CASSPSGLAGTDTQYF
DNA: TGTGCCAGTAGTCCTTCTGGACTAGCCGGCACAGATACGCAGTATTTT
D: TRBD2
size: NA
J: TRBJ2-3
length: 16
V: TRBV19

CDR3: CATSSGMNEQFF
DNA: TGTGCCACCTCTAGCGGGATGAATGAGCAGTTCTTC
D: TRBD2
size: NA
J: TRBJ2-1
length: 12
V: TRBV9

CDR3: CASSDSHGSQPQHF
DNA: TGTGCCAGCAGTGACTCCCATGGGAGCCAGCCCCAGCATTTT
D: NA
size: NA
J: TRBJ1-5
length: 14
V: TRBV6-4

CDR3: CASSQVRQGEAFF
DNA: TGTGCCAGCAGCCAAGTGCGACAGGGTGAAGCTTTCTTT
D: TRBD1
size: NA
J: TRBJ1-1
length: 13
V: TRBV14

CDR3: CASSPVQGVQETQYF
DNA: TGTGCCAGCTCACCTGTACAGGGGGTCCAAGAGACCCAGTACTTC
D: TRBD1
size: NA
J: TRBJ2-5
length: 15
V: TRBV18

CDR3: CASSPVFDRADGYTF
DNA: TGTGCCAGCAGCCCCGTCTTCGACAGGGCCGATGGCTACACCTTC
D: TRBD1
size: NA
J: TRBJ1-2
length: 15
V: TRBV5-5

CDR3: CASQFGGLHEQFF
DNA: TGTGCCAGCCAATTCGGGGGACTACATGAGCAGTTCTTC
D: TRBD2
size: NA
J: TRBJ2-1
length: 13
V: TRBV28

CDR3: CASSQIRQGGGTDTQYF
DNA: TGCGCCAGCAGCCAGATCCGTCAGGGGGGTGGCACAGATACGCAGTATTTT
D: NA
size: NA
J: TRBJ2-3
length: 17
V: TRBV4-1

CDR3: CASTSDPRVAGGPYNEQFF
DNA: TGTGCCAGCACCTCGGACCCACGTGTAGCGGGAGGCCCTTACAATGAGCAGTTCTTC
D: TRBD2
size: NA
J: TRBJ2-1
length: 19
V: TRBV27